The entry that follows covers one T cell receptor beta chain sequence. Its specificity is unknown. This sample stems from a study of regulatory T cells in long-lasting Graves disease. Findings and caveats of the study: TRBV28, TRBJ1-2 and TRBJ2-5 were favored in persistent disease.

Germline CDR1 is SQVTM and CDR2 is ANQGSEA. The V end was cut by 4 bases, the J end by 5 bases, with 15 bases between. The CDR3 length is 14 residues. Time point reported: persistent/refractory GD, antithyroid drugs over 5 years with positive TRAb. RNA isolated from PBMCs was used to make the TCR library. Graves' disease diagnoses followed American Thyroid Association guidelines. Construction of the TCR beta libraries employed iRepertoire HTBI primers in conjunction with Arm-PCR of CDR3 regions. One entry per CDR3 protein, called by TCRdb with MiXCR from the multiplex PCR reads. The sample records 700,000 or so distinct CDR3 sequences, around 32% being singletons.

The sample was peripheral blood mononuclear cells (PBMCs), taken when the disease was refractory, from a patient treated with antithyroid drugs. J is TRBJ1-5 and V is TRBV29-1; tentatively, D is TRBD1 (5 bases). The TCR sequence derives from a female donor with Graves disease. Written as DNA, the CDR3 is TGCAGCGTTGTGGGGGGGGGAACAGATCAGCCCCAGCATTTT. Encoded protein: CSVVGGGTDQPQHF.